There are a few counts of the clone carrying this T cell receptor (beta chain). Its antigen remains unidentified. TCRdb recomputed calls from the reads with MiXCR, one row per CDR3 protein. The table lists about 500,000 distinct CDR3 sequences, around 35% of them singletons. The data were obtained in a study of T cell repertoires in cytomegalovirus infection. Study-wide context: HLA-B-restricted CMV epitopes that are well studied, plus recently identified HLA-C-restricted ones, were used by the study. It was the public TCR beta signatures that indicated both CMV infection and matching HLA type. Findings and caveats of the study: Dominating the ex vivo response were TCR beta clonotypes that were CMV-specific and HLA-C-restricted. CMV carriers with the relevant HLA were identified by cumulative public TCR beta family frequency.

With 1 base removed from V and 3 bases from J, the gap between germline ends came to 11 bases. The CDR3 is made up of 15 amino acids. The V gene's germline CDR1 is SGHTA and CDR2 FQGNSA. The source material was cultured PBMCs, sampled from culture after CMV antigen stimulation. This sequence joins TRBV7-2 and TRBJ2-3; no reliable D call. The origin of this receptor is a human donor in good health (CMV status not recorded). Some clones in this sample may be carry-over from other donors' samples. CDR3: CASSLEGLGTDTQYF. CDR3 nucleotide sequence: TGTGCCAGCAGCTTAGAGGGATTGGGGACAGATACGCAGTATTTT.